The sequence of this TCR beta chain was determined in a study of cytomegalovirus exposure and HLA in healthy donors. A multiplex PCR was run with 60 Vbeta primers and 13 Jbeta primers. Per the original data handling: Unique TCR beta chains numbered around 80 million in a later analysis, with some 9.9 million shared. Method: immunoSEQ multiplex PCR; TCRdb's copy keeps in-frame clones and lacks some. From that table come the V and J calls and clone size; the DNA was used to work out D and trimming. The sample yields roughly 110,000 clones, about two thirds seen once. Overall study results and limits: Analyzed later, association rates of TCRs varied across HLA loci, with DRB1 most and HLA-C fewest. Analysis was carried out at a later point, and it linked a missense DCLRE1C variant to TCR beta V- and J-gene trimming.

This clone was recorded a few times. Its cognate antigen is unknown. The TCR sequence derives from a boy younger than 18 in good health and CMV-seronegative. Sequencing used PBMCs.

The CDR3 region has the DNA TGTGCCAGCAGTTACTCTCAGGCATCCACTGAAGCTTTCTTT. Translated, it gives CASSYSQASTEAFF. The J gene is TRBJ1-1, the V gene TRBV6-6; D ambiguous. In germline, CDR1 is MNHNY, CDR2 SVGAGI (reference sequence). The CDR3 extends over 14 amino acids. Trimming took 0 bases from V and 4 from J, leaving 9 bases between them.